This T cell receptor beta chain was found in a study of T cells in Graves' hyperthyroidism and ophthalmopathy. Overall study results and limits: Most thyroid clonotypes expanded above 0.001 appeared in blood too.

RNA transcripts provided the source from which TCR beta CDR3 regions were amplified. The primer set for the first-round RT-PCR of the TCR CDR3 was HTBI. TCRdb redid the calling of the multiplex PCR reads with MiXCR, one entry per CDR3 protein. The table includes some 600,000 distinct CDR3 sequences, approximately 15% detected once. The CDR3 has 16 residues. Trimming pared 6 bases from V and 9 bases from J, leaving 25 bases between. Uncontrolled infections, other autoimmune diseases, pregnancy or lactation led to exclusion of patients. The study collected blood at first hyperthyroidism diagnosis, before any ophthalmopathy symptoms arose. Notes on this clonotype: Its specificity is unknown.

Sequencing was done on a sample of blood. This clonotype was sampled from a woman aged 30 to 39 with Graves' hyperthyroidism that later progressed to Graves' ophthalmopathy. The rearrangement links TRBV12-3 or TRBV12-4 to TRBJ2-3; D perhaps matches TRBD2 (6 bases). CDR3 protein: CASSLTRRGPITTQYF. As DNA, the CDR3 is TGTGCCAGCAGCTTAACCCGGCGGGGCCCGATCACAACGCAGTATTTT.